Described below is a single T cell receptor beta chain sequence and its context. Its target antigen remains unknown. Base quality data are lacking; no much larger clone is found one base away. Ends trimmed: V by 5 bases, J by 2 bases; bases unmatched to a gene: 14. The CDR3 has 19 amino acids, counting the end cysteine and phenylalanine. This entry keeps only the CDR3 DNA: 57 bases, framed from base 1. For CDR1 and CDR2, the germline V gene lists MDHEN and SYDVKM. The sample belongs to a study of T cell responses to AZD1222 COVID-19 vaccine (dated by TCRdb to the early 2020s). Regarding the research as a whole: TCR sequencing was performed for 230 to 250 trial participants, of whom about 200 were given two doses of AZD1222 and roughly 25 were given two doses of MenACWY control vaccine. Trial participants were enrolled by age into 18-55, 56-69 and 70-plus year subgroups, with roughly 150, 30 and 60 TCR-sequenced participants respectively. Summary of the overall study and its limitations: Conclusions about previously exposed vaccinees are limited because only a handful of AZD1222 recipients were SARS-CoV-2 seropositive at baseline. CD4 TCRs associated with the vaccine covered the entire spike protein, and the dominant responses were in regions 160-218 and 743-854. Participants were mostly white British, with more females than males. The authors suggested clonal diversity may have been underestimated. Because no day 14 peak-response samples were available, the repertoires could be characterized only after the peak T cell response. After two AZD1222 doses, both the breadth and the depth of spike-specific TCRs were significantly higher than at day 0 and than in MenACWY recipients. In the small 56-69-year group, the increase in depth fell short of significance, most likely because of low power. Reportedly, almost half of the unique spike-specific TCRs recognized epitopes lying outside the regions that are mutated in the B.1.351 and B.1.1.7 variants.

The sample's time point, from its label and the paper: about 28 days (+/-7) after the second vaccine dose. In light of the paper, this sample's treatment or condition label describes: meningococcal conjugate vaccine given as trial control. Samples from vaccinated people were obtained from the UK trials COV001 and COV002, which included a single-blind randomized controlled phase 2/3 trial of AZD1222 (ChAdOx1 nCoV-19) in healthy adults. For TCRbeta chain sequencing, PBMC samples were collected from trial participants at day 0 and at day 28 after the second dose. The CDR3 regions of human TCRbeta chains were subjected to immunosequencing. On the study's bioinformatics: TCRs in the repertoires were matched against a reference library of SARS-CoV-2-specific TCRs that had been generated with the MIRA antigen-specificity platform. Breadth was defined as the fraction of unique TCRs that were SARS-CoV-2-associated. Depth was defined as the fraction of total T cells that were SARS-CoV-2-associated. Using the MIRA data, each spike-specific TCR was mapped to the spike region that the TCR reacts to and placed in a CD4 or CD8 class. Log10-transformed breadth and depth values were compared by one-way ANOVA with Sidak's multiple comparisons tests. TCRdb obtained this table from immuneACCESS and retained in-frame rearrangements with V and J assigned. These tables miss some clones; where compared with another copy, unresolved V genes account for less than half of the shortfall, and the remainder is unexplained. V and J calls and clone size are copied from that table; D and trimming were computed from the DNA. The sample table records 79,000 or so clones; over 60% of these occur just once. The biggest ten clones account for 27% of the sample.

The sequence was collected from an adult who received the MenACWY meningococcal vaccine as a control. The source was peripheral blood, collected 28 days after the second dose of the MenACWY control vaccine. In this chain, TRBV28 is recombined with TRBJ2-1, with 11 central nucleotides matching TRBD2. The DNA reads TGTGCCAGCAGTCTTTTGCCCAATAGCGGGAGGGTGACCTACAATGAGCAGTTCTTC. This yields the protein CASSLLPNSGRVTYNEQFF.